This T cell receptor beta chain was found in a study of control samples from healthy donors and cancer patients. Germline CDR1 reads ENHRY; CDR2 reads SYGVKD. The CDR3 has 15 residues. With V trimmed by 0 bases and J by 5 bases, 6 bases remained unmatched. Sequenced by immunoSEQ multiplex PCR; TCRdb stores in-frame clones only, minus some. The table lists approximately 100,000 clones, around nine tenths of them singletons. The J gene is TRBJ2-5, the V gene TRBV10-3; 7 bases fit TRBD1. This receptor was obtained from a man aged 25 to 40 in good health. The specimen was blood. The CDR3 DNA is TGTGCCATCAGTGAGTCTTCGACAGGGAGTGAGACCCAGTACTTC. This translates into CAISESSTGSETQYF.